Described below is a single T cell receptor beta chain sequence and its context. TCRdb's table, derived via immunoSEQ multiplex PCR, lists solely in-frame clones and lacks some. The table lists tens of thousands of clones, about 75% of them singletons. The sample is drawn from a study of control samples from healthy donors and cancer patients. This CDR3 region has 20 residues. This clonotype was sampled from a male donor with melanoma. The sequenced sample consisted of formalin-fixed, paraffin-embedded tissue. This chain links TRBV21-1 with TRBJ1-1. TRBV21-1 is tagged as a pseudogene. CDR3 nucleotides: TGTGCCAGCAGCAAATTAGTAAAGGAATCGGGGGTTAAAAGAGGGACTGAAGCTTTCTTT. Its protein is CASSKLVKESGVKRGTEAFF.